These 7 T cell receptor beta chains originate from one sample sequenced in a study of control samples from healthy donors and cancer patients. TCRdb keeps only in-frame clones here, not all; method: immunoSEQ multiplex PCR. This sample yields around 180,000 clones, of which 75% to 95% are seen a single time; around 2% belongs to the top ten. What was sequenced was blood. These receptors all come from a woman aged 40-49 years in good health.

This rearrangement joins TRBV19 to TRBJ1-2; possibly TRBD1 for D (6 bases). The CDR3 is 19 residues long. The germline gives CDR1 LNHDA, CDR2 SQIVND (reference sequence). With 4 bases removed from V and 4 bases from J, the gap between germline ends came to 28 bases. CDR3 region: CASSTPGRGGAKDSYGYTF. CDR3 DNA sequence: TGTGCCAGTAGTACCCCGGGGCGTGGGGGGGCGAAGGACTCCTATGGCTACACCTTC.

This chain joins TRBV27 and TRBJ2-2; either TRBD1 or TRBD2 may fit D (5 bases each). The V end was cut by 5 bases, the J end by 6 bases, with 13 bases between. Germline V gene sequence: CDR1 MNHEY, CDR2 SMNVEV (reference sequence). This CDR3 has 14 amino acids. The CDR3 region has the DNA TGTGCCAGCAGTCTCTCATGGGGGTCCGGGGAGCTGTTTTTT. It translates to CASSLSWGSGELFF.

V and J are TRBV3-1 (or the pseudogene TRBV3-2) and TRBJ2-7; D uncertain. The length of the CDR3 is 14 residues. CDR1 is LGHDT and CDR2 is YNNKEL in the germline V gene (reference sequence). The ends were cut back, 4 bases at V and 0 bases at J, with 10 bases in the middle. CDR3 bases: TGTGCCAGCAGCCCGAGTAGGGTCTCCTACGAGCAGTACTTC. It encodes CASSPSRVSYEQYF.

The chain couples TRBV7-2 to TRBJ1-1, with D tentatively TRBD1 (6 bases). The V end lost 5 bases, the J end lost 1 base, and 8 bases lay between the germline ends. The germline V gene encodes CDR1 SGHTA and CDR2 FQGNSA. CDR3 size: 13 residues. The CDR3 DNA follows: TGTGCCAGCAGCAAGGGACAGAACACTGAAGCTTTCTTT. This gives the protein CASSKGQNTEAFF.

The chain is built from TRBV6-5 and TRBJ2-7; TRBD2 might be the D (5 bases). Germline CDR1 and CDR2: MNHEY and SVGAGI. The ends were cut back, 4 bases at V and 0 bases at J, with 10 bases in the middle. This CDR3 has 14 amino acids. This chain's CDR3 is CASSWTDRSYEQYF. The CDR3 nucleotides read TGTGCCAGCAGTTGGACTGACCGCTCCTACGAGCAGTACTTC.

The V and J genes are TRBV20-1 and TRBJ1-5; D ambiguous. The CDR3 runs to 13 residues. With 3 bases removed from V and 4 bases from J, the gap between germline ends came to 10 bases. Per the germline V gene, CDR1 is DFQATT and CDR2 is SNEGSKA (reference sequence). The CDR3 bases are TGCAGTGCTAGTGAAAGGCCGAATCAGCCCCAGCATTTT. Protein: CSASERPNQPQHF.

This clone has just a few counts. V gene TRBV5-1 combines with J gene TRBJ1-4; D may be TRBD1 (5 bases). Germline V gene lookup returns CDR1 SGHRS and CDR2 YFSETQ. The germline V and J ends were trimmed by 0 bases and 2 bases, with 11 bases remaining between them. CDR3 length: 16 amino acids. DNA of the CDR3: TGCGCCAGCAGCTTGGACCGGGGCGGGACTAATGAAAAACTGTTTTTT. Its translation: CASSLDRGGTNEKLFF.